This T cell receptor beta chain originates from a study of early T cells in non-severe SARS-CoV-2 infection. A single record per CDR3 protein comes from TCRdb applying MiXCR to the 5' RACE reads. The repertoire consists of some 78,000 distinct CDR3 sequences, with around 14% occurring once and the leading ten covering approximately 6%. V lost 8 bases, J lost 4 bases, and 14 bases lay in between. CDR3 length: 14 residues. The germline V gene has CDR1 SGHTA and CDR2 FQGTGA. The material sequenced was whole blood. The genes are TRBV7-3 and TRBJ2-2; no reliable D call. The TCR sequence derives from an adult who was a healthcare worker with PCR-confirmed SARS-CoV-2 infection or an uninfected control (not recorded which). CDR3 sequence: CASQRPDGTGELFF. CDR3 bases: TGTGCCAGCCAGCGCCCGGACGGCACCGGGGAGCTGTTTTTT.